This T cell receptor beta chain stems from a study of post-analysis software for immune sequencing data. Study as a whole: Patients had relapsing-remitting, secondary progressive or progressive-relapsing multiple sclerosis; some lacked subtype. Study-wide results and limits: Samples prepared in the same batch strongly co-clustered by F measure. TRBV5-6, TRBV5-1 and TRBV20-1 were among a few TRBV segments more frequent in patients than controls. Patients with multiple sclerosis recorded significantly lower normalized Chao1 diversity than controls, the study found.

The V and J ends lost 0 bases and 4 bases respectively, with 19 bases between them. The CDR3 contains 17 residues. Germline-derived CDR1 and CDR2 are SGDLS and YYNGEE. Unique molecular identifiers tagged the TCR beta cDNA libraries. Approximately 450,000 cDNA molecules were recovered from an input of roughly 0.95 to 11 million T cells. TCRdb re-derived calls from the PCR reads in MiXCR, one entry per CDR3 protein. The top ten clones hold 4.5% to 7.5% of a sample with more than 500,000 distinct CDR3 sequences, roughly 34% of them seen once. Note on this clonotype: Its cognate antigen is unknown.

What was sequenced was blood. The chain carries TRBV9 and TRBJ1-2; no definite D call. The source of this sequence is a girl aged 2-17 years with multiple sclerosis. The CDR3 region is CASSVDPRTSWGYGYTF. The CDR3 DNA follows: TGTGCCAGCAGCGTAGATCCCCGGACCTCGTGGGGCTATGGCTACACCTTC.